These 5 T cell receptor beta chains came from one sample sequenced in a study of tumor-infiltrating lymphocytes in primary liver carcinoma. Total RNA amounting to 500 ng was the source from which TCR beta cDNA was made with a constant-region primer. Library construction for TCR beta comprised three nested multiplex PCR rounds performed with slightly modified ARM-PCR. Rounds one and two of PCR, each of roughly 10 cycles, were primed with TRBV1-TRBV30 forward primers and a C-beta reverse primer. TCRdb used MiXCR to reprocess the multiplex PCR reads, holding one entry per CDR3 protein. The table shows 50,000 to 65,000 distinct CDR3 sequences, with about two thirds occurring only once. Joint extraction of RNA and DNA used roughly 18-34 mg of bulk tissue that was unsorted. Sequencing was performed on liver tumor tissue from sampling region 4. Sample subset: tumor region T4, right-lateral pole. These receptors originate from a man aged 35-49 years with primary liver carcinoma and hepatitis B virus infection.

In this sample, this clonotype turned up many times. The rearrangement links TRBV9 to TRBJ2-7, with TRBD1 matching 9 bases. The CDR3 loop spans 14 amino acids. Per germline, CDR1 SGDLS and CDR2 YYNGEE. With 2 bases clipped from V and 4 bases from J, the junction kept 4 bases outside the gene matches. The CDR3 DNA sequence: TGTGCCAGCAGCGTGGGGACAGGGATATACGAGCAGTACTTC. It specifies CASSVGTGIYEQYF. The full variable domain, its missing parts supplied by reference TRBV9 and TRBJ2-7, is DSGVTQTPKHLITATGQRVTLRCSPRSGDLSVYWYQQSLDQGLQFLIQYYNGEERAKGNILERFSAQQFPDLHSELNLSSLELGDSALYFCASSVGTGIYEQYFGPGTRLTVT.

About this clonotype itself: A read error is likely, as this CDR3 ends without the conserved phenylalanine or tryptophan. This chain joins TRBV12-3 or TRBV12-4 and TRBJ2-7; no clear D gene. The CDR3 covers 13 residues. CDR3 coding DNA: TGTGCCAGCAGTGGAAGCATCTCCTATGAGCAGTACTCC. Protein sequence: CASSGSISYEQYS.

The chain carries TRBV29-1 and TRBJ2-7; tentative D call: TRBD2 (5 bases). The V end lost 7 bases, the J end lost 11 bases, and 21 bases lay between the germline ends. The CDR3 has 12 residues. Per germline, CDR1 SQVTM and CDR2 ANQGSEA. The CDR3 region is CSERSGSVEEYF. CDR3 sequence (DNA): TGCAGCGAGAGATCGGGGTCTGTGGAGGAGTACTTC.

In this sample, this clonotype turned up many times. One junction end does not reproduce the germline sequence, and a read error may be involved. This rearrangement joins TRBV6-6 to TRBJ2-7, with 10 bases fitting TRBD2. This CDR3 region has 16 residues. The germline gives CDR1 MNHNY, CDR2 SVGAGI (reference sequence). In DNA, the CDR3 is TGTGCCAGCAGTCATCGAGCGGGAGGGCCTACCTACGAGCCGTACTTC. Amino acid sequence: CASSHRAGGPTYEPYF.

As to this clonotype: A read error is likely, as this CDR3 ends without the conserved phenylalanine or tryptophan. Because the CDR3's place on the DNA is in doubt, the DNA is left out and the CDR3 is given as listed by TCRdb. V gene TRBV11-2 combines with J gene TRBJ1-2; TRBD1 reflects the table's D call only, with no check against the DNA. Inclusive of both ends, the CDR3 amounts to 15 amino acids. Germline CDR1 SGHAT, CDR2 FQNNGV. The CDR3 protein is CASSYIGGSSPGCTL.